Sequencing of this T cell receptor (beta chain) was carried out in a study of CD8 T cells in ankylosing spondylitis. Quantitative molecular-barcoded 5'-RACE generated the TCR beta libraries. Each CDR3 protein gets one entry after TCRdb re-called the 5' RACE reads with MiXCR. The sample holds roughly 490,000 distinct CDR3 sequences, under 5.5% seen once. Germline V gene sequence: CDR1 DFQATT, CDR2 SNEGSKA (reference sequence). The CDR3 totals 15 residues. This clonotype was counted between two and nine times. Its cognate antigen is unknown. Study conclusions and caveats: A motif in TCR beta, a set of 8 or 9 highly homologous variants, appeared characteristic of ankylosing spondylitis blood. Within matched ankylosing spondylitis synovial fluid, disease-linked clones were reportedly significantly enriched. There were earlier reports of some motif variants in reactive arthritis synovial fluid and blood. Relatively rare in peripheral blood, disease-linked clones were also CD8+.

This TCR was recovered from a male donor with ankylosing spondylitis. The sample was blood, either unsorted or a sorted T cell fraction (not recorded which). The V gene is TRBV20-1, the J gene TRBJ2-3, with 11 bases lining up with TRBD2. The CDR3 is CSATSGRGETDTQYF. The CDR3 nucleotides read TGCAGCGCCACTAGCGGGAGAGGTGAGACAGATACGCAGTATTTT.